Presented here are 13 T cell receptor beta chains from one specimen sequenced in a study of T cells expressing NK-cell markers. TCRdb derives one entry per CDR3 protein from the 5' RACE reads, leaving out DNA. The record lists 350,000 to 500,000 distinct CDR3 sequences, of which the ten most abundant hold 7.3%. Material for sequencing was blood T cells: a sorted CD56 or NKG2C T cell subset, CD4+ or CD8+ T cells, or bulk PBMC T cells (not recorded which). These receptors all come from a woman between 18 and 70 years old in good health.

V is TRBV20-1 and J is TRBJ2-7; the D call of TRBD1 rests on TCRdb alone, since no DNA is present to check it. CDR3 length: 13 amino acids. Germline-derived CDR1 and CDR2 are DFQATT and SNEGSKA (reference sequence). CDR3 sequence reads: CSASDRVLNEQYF.

This chain's CDR3 is CSAEVSSYNEQFF. The rearrangement uses TRBV29-1 and TRBJ2-1; TCRdb selects TRBD2, and the lack of DNA leaves this call unchecked. This CDR3 contains 13 residues. Germline V CDR1 and CDR2: SQVTM, ANQGSEA.

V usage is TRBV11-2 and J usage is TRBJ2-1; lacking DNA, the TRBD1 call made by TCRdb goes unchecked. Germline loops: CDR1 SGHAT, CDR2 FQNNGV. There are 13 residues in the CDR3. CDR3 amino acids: CASSLARGGEQFF.

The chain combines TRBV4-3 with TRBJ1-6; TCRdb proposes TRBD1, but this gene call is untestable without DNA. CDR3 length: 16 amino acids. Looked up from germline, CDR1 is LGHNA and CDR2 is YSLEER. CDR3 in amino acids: CASSLKPGQGNSPLHF.

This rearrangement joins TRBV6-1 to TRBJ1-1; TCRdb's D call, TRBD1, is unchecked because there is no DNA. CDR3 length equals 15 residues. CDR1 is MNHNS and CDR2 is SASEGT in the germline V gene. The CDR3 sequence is CASTKQGTMNTEAFF.

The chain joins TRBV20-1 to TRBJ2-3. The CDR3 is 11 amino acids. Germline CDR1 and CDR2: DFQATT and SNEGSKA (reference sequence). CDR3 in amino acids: CSASLLVTQYF.

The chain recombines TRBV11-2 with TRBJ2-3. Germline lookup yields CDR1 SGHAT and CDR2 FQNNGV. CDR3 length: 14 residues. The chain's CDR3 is CASSLDKAIDTQYF.

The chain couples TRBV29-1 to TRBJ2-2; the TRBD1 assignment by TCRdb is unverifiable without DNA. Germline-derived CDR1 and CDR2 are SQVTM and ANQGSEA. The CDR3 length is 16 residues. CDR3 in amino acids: CSVEFVSGLPTGELFF.

The CDR3 here is CASSLVAVNNEQFF. The chain joins TRBV5-1 to TRBJ2-1; with no DNA, the TCRdb D assignment of TRBD2 cannot be verified. Per the germline V gene, CDR1 is SGHRS and CDR2 is YFSETQ. This CDR3 has 14 amino acids.

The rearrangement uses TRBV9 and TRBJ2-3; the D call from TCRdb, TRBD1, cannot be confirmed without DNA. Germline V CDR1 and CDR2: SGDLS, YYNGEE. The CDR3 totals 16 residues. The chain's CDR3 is CASSAGAGQGPDTQYF. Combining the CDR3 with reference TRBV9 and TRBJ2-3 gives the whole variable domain DSGVTQTPKHLITATGQRVTLRCSPRSGDLSVYWYQQSLDQGLQFLIQYYNGEERAKGNILERFSAQQFPDLHSELNLSSLELGDSALYFCASSAGAGQGPDTQYFGPGTRLTVL.

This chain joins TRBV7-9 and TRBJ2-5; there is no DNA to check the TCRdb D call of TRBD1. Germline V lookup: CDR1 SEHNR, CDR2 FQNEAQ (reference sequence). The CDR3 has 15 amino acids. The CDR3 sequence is CASSPRSGAQETQYF.

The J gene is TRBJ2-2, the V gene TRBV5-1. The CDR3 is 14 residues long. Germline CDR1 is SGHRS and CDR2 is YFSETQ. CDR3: CATKGKSDTGELFF. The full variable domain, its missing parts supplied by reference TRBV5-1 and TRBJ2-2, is KAGVTQTPRYLIKTRGQQVTLSCSPISGHRSVSWYQQTPGQGLQFLFEYFSETQRNKGNFPGRFSGRQFSNSRSEMNVSTLELGDSALYLCATKGKSDTGELFFGEGSRLTVL.

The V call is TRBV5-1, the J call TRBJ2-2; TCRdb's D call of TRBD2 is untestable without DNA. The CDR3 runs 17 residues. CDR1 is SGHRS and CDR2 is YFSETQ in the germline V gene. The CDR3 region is CASSLGPAGGQTGELFF.